This is a list of T cell receptor beta chains from one sample in a study of human T cells and chemical hapten exposure. TCRdb reprocessed the RACE reads with MiXCR, giving one entry per CDR3 protein. The table records over 300,000 distinct CDR3 sequences, 4.5% to 5.5% of them present only once. Sequenced material: whole blood, taken in connection with sensitization to the hapten diphenylcyclopropenone (DPC). These receptors originate from a woman between 45 and 60 years old with alopecia areata. Some clones in this sample may be carry-over from other donors' samples. Both conserved end residues are part of each CDR3. The order of the fields is V gene, D gene, J gene, clone size, CDR3 protein, CDR3 DNA. D genes are given only for firm matches. Size is stated for part of the rows, as once, few or many counts, or as a class when the clone is expanded.

V gene: TRBV6-1; D gene: TRBD1; J gene: TRBJ2-7; clone size: many; CDR3 protein: CASRRDRGEQYF; CDR3 DNA: TGTGCCAGCAGACGCGACAGGGGGGAGCAGTACTTC
V gene: TRBV4-1; D gene: -; J gene: TRBJ1-1; clone size: few; CDR3 protein: CASSQDGLPDTEAFF; CDR3 DNA: TGCGCCAGCAGCCAAGATGGACTCCCGGACACTGAAGCTTTCTTT
V gene: TRBV6-5; D gene: -; J gene: TRBJ1-1; clone size: many; CDR3 protein: CASRMGTEAFF; CDR3 DNA: TGTGCCAGCCGGATGGGCACTGAAGCTTTCTTT
V gene: TRBV7-8; D gene: TRBD1; J gene: TRBJ1-4; clone size: few; CDR3 protein: CASSPSRTGSGEKLFF; CDR3 DNA: TGTGCCAGCAGCCCCAGCCGGACAGGGAGTGGCGAAAAACTGTTTTTT
V gene: TRBV23-1; D gene: -; J gene: TRBJ2-2; clone size: many; CDR3 protein: CAPTQGLPPYYTGELFF; CDR3 DNA: TGCGCCCCTACACAGGGACTACCTCCCTATTACACCGGGGAGCTGTTTTTT
V gene: TRBV3-1; D gene: TRBD1; J gene: TRBJ1-6; clone size: few; CDR3 protein: CASTYGTGYNSPLHF; CDR3 DNA: TGTGCCAGCACGTACGGGACAGGCTATAATTCACCCCTCCACTTT
V gene: TRBV3-1; D gene: TRBD2; J gene: TRBJ2-3; clone size: few; CDR3 protein: CASSQVPLAAGYTDTQYF; CDR3 DNA: TGTGCCAGCAGCCAAGTACCCCTAGCGGCGGGCTACACAGATACGCAGTATTTT
V gene: TRBV29-1; D gene: -; J gene: TRBJ2-1; clone size: -; CDR3 protein: CSLVKGTYYNEQFF; CDR3 DNA: TGCAGCTTGGTAAAAGGGACATACTACAATGAGCAGTTCTTC
V gene: TRBV9; D gene: TRBD1; J gene: TRBJ2-7; clone size: many; CDR3 protein: CASSVGTGFYEQYF; CDR3 DNA: TGTGCCAGCAGCGTAGGGACAGGGTTCTACGAGCAGTACTTC
V gene: TRBV9; D gene: -; J gene: TRBJ2-7; clone size: -; CDR3 protein: CASSVGSKYEQYF; CDR3 DNA: TGTGCCAGCAGCGTAGGAAGTAAATACGAGCAGTACTTC
V gene: TRBV12-3/TRBV12-4; D gene: TRBD1; J gene: TRBJ2-1; clone size: many; CDR3 protein: CASSSRDRGLVEQFF; CDR3 DNA: TGTGCCAGCAGTTCCCGGGACAGGGGGCTGGTTGAGCAGTTCTTC
V gene: TRBV12-3/TRBV12-4; D gene: -; J gene: TRBJ1-3; clone size: few; CDR3 protein: CASSAQLSSGNTIYF; CDR3 DNA: TGTGCCAGCAGCGCCCAGTTGAGCTCTGGAAACACCATATATTTT
V gene: TRBV5-4; D gene: -; J gene: TRBJ2-7; clone size: -; CDR3 protein: CASSWGDSGPDEQYF; CDR3 DNA: TGTGCCAGCAGCTGGGGGGACTCCGGGCCTGACGAGCAGTACTTC
V gene: TRBV6-5; D gene: -; J gene: TRBJ2-3; clone size: -; CDR3 protein: CASSYVPGARADTQYF; CDR3 DNA: TGTGCCAGCAGTTACGTTCCGGGGGCAAGGGCAGATACGCAGTATTTT
V gene: TRBV7-9; D gene: -; J gene: TRBJ1-2; clone size: -; CDR3 protein: CASSLGHYGYTF; CDR3 DNA: TGTGCCAGCAGCTTGGGGCACTATGGCTACACCTTC
V gene: TRBV3-1; D gene: -; J gene: TRBJ1-5; clone size: -; CDR3 protein: CASSQDSRLPQPQHF; CDR3 DNA: TGTGCCAGCAGCCAAGATTCGAGGTTACCACAGCCCCAGCATTTT
V gene: TRBV9; D gene: -; J gene: TRBJ2-4; clone size: many; CDR3 protein: CASSVDPAKNIQYF; CDR3 DNA: TGTGCCAGCAGCGTAGATCCAGCCAAAAACATTCAGTACTTC
V gene: TRBV6-5; D gene: TRBD1; J gene: TRBJ2-5; clone size: many; CDR3 protein: CASSRQGPTETQYF; CDR3 DNA: TGTGCCAGCAGCAGACAGGGCCCCACAGAGACCCAGTACTTC
V gene: TRBV9; D gene: -; J gene: TRBJ2-3; clone size: few; CDR3 protein: CASSPITTTDTQYF; CDR3 DNA: TGTGCCAGCAGCCCGATTACTACCACAGATACGCAGTATTTT
V gene: TRBV7-2; D gene: -; J gene: TRBJ1-1; clone size: many; CDR3 protein: CASSLPSESRAFF; CDR3 DNA: TGTGCCAGCAGCTTACCCTCAGAAAGTCGAGCTTTCTTT
V gene: TRBV5-6; D gene: -; J gene: TRBJ1-2; clone size: -; CDR3 protein: CASSLGGLEAGYTF; CDR3 DNA: TGTGCCAGCAGCTTGGGCGGCTTGGAAGCTGGCTACACCTTC
V gene: TRBV20-1; D gene: TRBD1; J gene: TRBJ1-2; clone size: many; CDR3 protein: CSARDRGETF; CDR3 DNA: TGCAGTGCTAGGGACAGGGGCGAGACCTTC
V gene: TRBV6-6; D gene: -; J gene: TRBJ1-1; clone size: many; CDR3 protein: CASTDRQRGNTEAFF; CDR3 DNA: TGTGCCAGCACCGACAGACAGAGGGGAAACACTGAAGCTTTCTTT
V gene: TRBV5-5; D gene: -; J gene: TRBJ1-5; clone size: many; CDR3 protein: CASSLEAGLYSNQPQHF; CDR3 DNA: TGTGCCAGCAGCTTGGAGGCGGGGTTATATAGCAATCAGCCCCAGCATTTT
V gene: TRBV20-1; D gene: TRBD2; J gene: TRBJ2-2; clone size: many; CDR3 protein: CSALREAGELFF; CDR3 DNA: TGCAGTGCCCTACGGGAGGCCGGGGAGCTGTTTTTT
V gene: TRBV5-1; D gene: TRBD2; J gene: TRBJ2-3; clone size: many; CDR3 protein: CASSTSGSTDTQYF; CDR3 DNA: TGCGCCAGCAGCACTAGCGGAAGCACAGATACGCAGTATTTT
V gene: TRBV3-1; D gene: -; J gene: TRBJ1-2; clone size: -; CDR3 protein: CASSPGPGIGGYTF; CDR3 DNA: TGTGCCAGCAGCCCGGGACCGGGAATCGGCGGCTACACCTTC
V gene: TRBV27; D gene: TRBD1; J gene: TRBJ2-1; clone size: few; CDR3 protein: CASSLGQGLWNEQFF; CDR3 DNA: TGTGCCAGCAGTCTTGGACAGGGGTTGTGGAATGAGCAGTTCTTC
V gene: TRBV27; D gene: TRBD2; J gene: TRBJ2-3; clone size: few; CDR3 protein: CASTTGLESTDTQYF; CDR3 DNA: TGTGCCAGCACAACGGGACTAGAAAGCACAGATACGCAGTATTTT
V gene: TRBV20-1; D gene: -; J gene: TRBJ2-7; clone size: many; CDR3 protein: CSAVAGVGEQYF; CDR3 DNA: TGCAGTGCTGTGGCAGGGGTGGGCGAGCAGTACTTC
V gene: TRBV21-1; D gene: -; J gene: TRBJ1-2; clone size: -; CDR3 protein: CASSKVQPYTF; CDR3 DNA: TGTGCCAGCAGCAAAGTGCAACCTTACACCTTC
V gene: TRBV5-6; D gene: TRBD1; J gene: TRBJ1-2; clone size: many; CDR3 protein: CASSYGDRANYGYTF; CDR3 DNA: TGTGCCAGCAGCTATGGGGACAGAGCTAACTATGGCTACACCTTC
V gene: TRBV14; D gene: -; J gene: TRBJ2-7; clone size: many; CDR3 protein: CASSRSGYEQYF; CDR3 DNA: TGTGCCAGCAGCCGCAGTGGCTACGAGCAGTACTTC
V gene: TRBV27; D gene: -; J gene: TRBJ1-1; clone size: many; CDR3 protein: CASSFEVNTEAFF; CDR3 DNA: TGTGCCAGCAGTTTTGAGGTGAACACTGAAGCTTTCTTT
V gene: TRBV15; D gene: -; J gene: TRBJ2-5; clone size: -; CDR3 protein: CATSRDTQETQYF; CDR3 DNA: TGTGCCACCAGCAGAGATACCCAAGAGACCCAGTACTTC
V gene: TRBV5-6; D gene: -; J gene: TRBJ2-1; clone size: -; CDR3 protein: CASSFTLEQFF; CDR3 DNA: TGTGCCAGCAGCTTCACCTTGGAGCAGTTCTTC
V gene: TRBV11-2; D gene: -; J gene: TRBJ2-3; clone size: many; CDR3 protein: CASSYDEDTQYF; CDR3 DNA: TGTGCCAGCAGCTACGACGAGGATACGCAGTATTTT
V gene: TRBV20-1; D gene: -; J gene: TRBJ2-4; clone size: many; CDR3 protein: CSASGVIAKNIQYF; CDR3 DNA: TGCAGTGCTAGTGGGGTTATAGCCAAAAACATTCAGTACTTC
V gene: TRBV14; D gene: -; J gene: TRBJ1-6; clone size: few; CDR3 protein: CASSQGGPQGWNSPLHF; CDR3 DNA: TGTGCCAGCAGCCAAGGGGGGCCCCAGGGTTGGAATTCACCCCTCCACTTT
V gene: TRBV5-1; D gene: TRBD2; J gene: TRBJ2-3; clone size: many; CDR3 protein: CASSSSSGTDTQYF; CDR3 DNA: TGCGCCAGCAGCTCATCTAGCGGGACAGATACGCAGTATTTT
V gene: TRBV30; D gene: TRBD1; J gene: TRBJ1-5; clone size: once; CDR3 protein: CAWSSDRAGLSNQPQHF; CDR3 DNA: TGTGCCTGGAGCTCGGACAGGGCGGGATTAAGCAATCAGCCCCAGCATTTT
V gene: TRBV6-1; D gene: -; J gene: TRBJ1-1; clone size: few; CDR3 protein: CASSGQGFRDTEAFF; CDR3 DNA: TGTGCCAGCAGTGGCCAGGGGTTTCGTGACACTGAAGCTTTCTTT
V gene: TRBV7-2; D gene: -; J gene: TRBJ2-7; clone size: few; CDR3 protein: CASSPQTGTSSYEQYF; CDR3 DNA: TGTGCCAGCAGCCCCCAGACGGGAACTAGCTCCTACGAGCAGTACTTC
V gene: TRBV20-1; D gene: -; J gene: TRBJ1-5; clone size: few; CDR3 protein: CSARDADRNQPQHF; CDR3 DNA: TGCAGTGCTAGAGACGCCGACAGGAATCAGCCCCAGCATTTT
V gene: TRBV28; D gene: TRBD2; J gene: TRBJ2-5; clone size: many; CDR3 protein: CASRSGMETQYF; CDR3 DNA: TGTGCCAGCAGAAGCGGGATGGAGACCCAGTACTTC
V gene: TRBV4-2; D gene: TRBD2; J gene: TRBJ2-3; clone size: -; CDR3 protein: CASSQEMGNRLASGRADTQYF; CDR3 DNA: TGTGCCAGCAGCCAGGAGATGGGCAATCGGTTGGCTAGCGGGAGGGCAGATACGCAGTATTTT
V gene: TRBV13; D gene: TRBD1; J gene: TRBJ1-6; clone size: -; CDR3 protein: CASSKDRGNNSPLHF; CDR3 DNA: TGTGCCAGCAGCAAAGACAGGGGGAATAATTCACCCCTCCACTTT